Listed below are T cell receptor beta chains from one sample, sequenced in a study of T-cell memory formation after mild COVID-19. TCRdb recomputed calls from the 5' RACE reads with MiXCR, one row per CDR3 protein. The sample holds over 350,000 distinct CDR3 sequences, approximately 15% seen once. Sample: PBMCs or a T cell subset sorted from them (not recorded which). These receptors were obtained from a young man who had mild COVID-19 (a few samples of this study predate the infection). Cell type and time point are not known. CDR3s include the opening cysteine and the closing phenylalanine or tryptophan. Each record gives: clone size, J gene, V gene, CDR3 protein. Not all rows give a size; the values are once, few, many and, for expanded clones, a class.

few,TRBJ2-7,TRBV10-2,CASQPSLDRATQYF
few,TRBJ2-5,TRBV7-6,CASSPEAFVQETQYF
NA,TRBJ1-1,TRBV24-1,CATSDEGNTEAFF
few,TRBJ1-1,TRBV2,CASSEQQNSPTEAFF
NA,TRBJ1-1,TRBV3-1,CASSQKLANTEAFF
once,TRBJ2-3,TRBV29-1,CSVERDTQYF
NA,TRBJ2-1,TRBV11-3,CASTPGGTYNEQFF
few,TRBJ2-7,TRBV12-3/TRBV12-4,CASSLGSGGGSYEQYF
NA,TRBJ1-2,TRBV20-1,CSASSYGYTF
many,TRBJ2-3,TRBV5-1,CASSRGGDTDTQYF
NA,TRBJ2-5,TRBV12-3/TRBV12-4,CASSLKPAGLQETQYF
NA,TRBJ2-1,TRBV30,CAWSEPGPEQFF
many,TRBJ1-5,TRBV20-1,CSAGTGGHQPQHF
few,TRBJ2-5,TRBV12-3/TRBV12-4,CASSDGVTGPSQETQYF
many,TRBJ2-1,TRBV7-9,CASRYSGTGQNEQFF
NA,TRBJ1-6,TRBV9,CASSVDGRVRGKSPLHF
NA,TRBJ1-2,TRBV20-1,CSARDGDRGIYGYTF